This is a list of T cell receptor beta chains from one sample in a study of shared clonotypes between healthy human individuals. Measured with immunoSEQ multiplex PCR; TCRdb has only the in-frame clones, and not every one. The sample shows roughly 2 million clones, approximately 95% of them seen only once. The sequenced material came from naive CD4+ T cells sorted from blood. These receptors were obtained from a man aged 18-30 years in good health. Each CDR3 is given with its conserved first and last residue. D genes are given only for firm matches. Size is omitted from some rows. Given values are once, few, many or a class for expanded clones.

clone_size j_call d_call v_call cdr3_nt cdr3_aa
. TRBJ1-5 . TRBV28 TGTGCCAGCAGCCTGAGTGTTTGGGACCAGCCCCAGCATTTT CASSLSVWDQPQHF
. TRBJ2-2 . TRBV5-1 TGCGCCAGCAGCTTGAGAGGCTCGAACACCGGGGAGCTGTTTTTT CASSLRGSNTGELFF
. TRBJ1-5 . TRBV6-1 TGTGCCAGCAGTACGGTGGAGGGCACTCAGCCCCAGCATTTT CASSTVEGTQPQHF
. TRBJ2-5 . TRBV4-3 TGCGCCAGCAGCCAAGGTGTCGAAAGGGGCGGAGAGACCCAGTACTTC CASSQGVERGGETQYF
. TRBJ2-2 . TRBV7-2 TGTGCCAGCAGCCCCATGGGGCACACCGGGGAGCTGTTTTTT CASSPMGHTGELFF
. TRBJ1-5 . TRBV5-6 TGTGCCAGCAGCCAGTATAGCAATCAGCCCCAGCATTTT CASSQYSNQPQHF
. TRBJ2-1 TRBD2 TRBV15 TGTGCCACCAGCAGGGTTAGCGGGAGTAATGAGCAGTTCTTC CATSRVSGSNEQFF
. TRBJ2-5 TRBD1 TRBV5-1 TGCGCCAGCAGGGGACAGGGGGCTTCGGAGACCCAGTACTTC CASRGQGASETQYF
once TRBJ1-5 TRBD1 TRBV30 TGTGCCTGGAGTCGGGACAGGGGGTCGGACAGCAATCAGCCCCAGCATTTT CAWSRDRGSDSNQPQHF
. TRBJ1-6 TRBD1 TRBV6-5 TGTGCCACTAGACAGGGGGCTGATAATTCACCCCTCCACTTT CATRQGADNSPLHF
. TRBJ2-3 . TRBV6-5 TGTGCCAGCATACCCCCAGGGGTAACAGATACGCAGTATTTT CASIPPGVTDTQYF
. TRBJ2-1 . TRBV5-8 TGTGCCAGCAGCCCCCTGGACAGGGAGGGGTCGTTCTTC CASSPLDREGSFF
. TRBJ2-2 . TRBV7-9 TGTGCCAGCAGCCCTGACTGGATGGGGACCGGGGAGCTGTTTTTT CASSPDWMGTGELFF
. TRBJ1-3 . TRBV4-3 TGCGCCAGCAGCCAAGGACAGGCGATCTCTGGAAACACCATATATTTT CASSQGQAISGNTIYF
. TRBJ2-2 . TRBV15 TGTGCCACCAGCAGAGCATACGGGGTTAAGGTCAGCGGGGAGCTGTTTTTT CATSRAYGVKVSGELFF
. TRBJ1-5 . TRBV6-5 TGTGCCAGCAGGTCAGGCAGACTTAGCAATCAGCCCCAGCATTTT CASRSGRLSNQPQHF
. TRBJ2-1 TRBD2 TRBV14 TGTGCCAGCAGCCGGGACTACGACTCCCTAAGGTTCTTC CASSRDYDSLRFF
. TRBJ1-2 . TRBV6-1 TGTGCCAGCACGCTCACCAGCCCCTATGGCTACACCTTC CASTLTSPYGYTF
once TRBJ1-1 . TRBV4-1 TGCGCCAGCAGCCAAGGTCCAGGGAGCGCCACTGAAGCTTTCTTT CASSQGPGSATEAFF
. TRBJ2-3 . TRBV25-1 TGTGCCAGCAGTGAATATTTGGGCAGCGGGCTGAGCACAGATACGCAGTATTTT CASSEYLGSGLSTDTQYF
. TRBJ1-5 . TRBV6-5 TGTGCCAGCAGACGAACCGGGACGGTAAATCAGCCCCAGCATTTT CASRRTGTVNQPQHF
. TRBJ2-5 TRBD2 TRBV7-2 TGTGCCAGCAGCTCTACTAGCGGGAGGCAACAGGGAGAGACCCAGTACTTC CASSSTSGRQQGETQYF
. TRBJ2-3 . TRBV2 TGTGCCAGCAGTGAACGGGTTTGGCCGTACACAGATACGCAGTATTTT CASSERVWPYTDTQYF
. TRBJ2-5 TRBD2 TRBV7-9 TGTGCCAGCAGCACATGGAGGACTAGCGCGCAAGAGACCCAGTACTTC CASSTWRTSAQETQYF
. TRBJ2-2 . TRBV11-2 TGTGCCAGCAGCTTACAGAACACCGGGGAGCTGTTTTTT CASSLQNTGELFF
. TRBJ1-1 TRBD1 TRBV2 TGTGCCAGCAATGGACAGGACAAAGCTTTCTTT CASNGQDKAFF
. TRBJ2-5 . TRBV7-9 TGTGCCAGCAGCTTACCCGGGACAAGGCCCTACTTC CASSLPGTRPYF
. TRBJ2-3 TRBD2 TRBV5-1 TGCGCCAGCAGACCTAAAGGGACTAGCGATAATCAGCCGCATACGCAGTATTTT CASRPKGTSDNQPHTQYF
. TRBJ1-2 . TRBV6-5 TGTGCCAGCAGTACGAACCCGGGACATCACACCTTC CASSTNPGHHTF
. TRBJ1-5 . TRBV27 TGTGCCAGCAGGGCAAGGGAGGGCAATCAGCCCCAGCATTTT CASRAREGNQPQHF
. TRBJ2-2 TRBD1 TRBV13 TGTGCCAGCAGCTTAGATTTGGGACAGGGAAAGAACACCGGGGAGCTGTTTTTT CASSLDLGQGKNTGELFF
few TRBJ2-7 TRBD2 TRBV6-6 TGTGCCAGCAGAGGTGACGGGGGGTACTCCTACGAGCAGTACTTC CASRGDGGYSYEQYF
. TRBJ2-5 . TRBV7-2 TGTGCCAGCAGCACGAGCCTAAACCAAGAGACCCAGTACTTC CASSTSLNQETQYF
. TRBJ1-2 TRBD1 TRBV27 TGTGCCAGCAGACCGGGACAGGTATATGGCTACACCTTC CASRPGQVYGYTF
. TRBJ2-5 TRBD2 TRBV4-3 TGCGCCAGCAGCCAAGAGGCAGCGGGGACCCAGGAGACCCAGTACTTC CASSQEAAGTQETQYF
. TRBJ1-2 TRBD1 TRBV10-1 TGCGCCAGCAGTGAGAACAGGGGCTATGGCTACACCTTC CASSENRGYGYTF
once TRBJ1-1 . TRBV9 TGTGCCAGCAGCGTAGGAGGGCTCGGCACTGAAGCTTTCTTT CASSVGGLGTEAFF
few TRBJ2-7 TRBD2 TRBV5-1 TGCGCCAGCAGCTTGGCGGGGGGCTCCTACGAGCAGTACTTC CASSLAGGSYEQYF
. TRBJ2-1 . TRBV6-5 TGTGCCAGCAAATCAGTGTCAACCGGGACCAATGAGCAGTTCTTC CASKSVSTGTNEQFF
. TRBJ2-7 TRBD2 TRBV25-1 TGTGCCAGCAGTGCCTCCGCGGGGGGGGGAACCTACGAGCAGTACTTC CASSASAGGGTYEQYF
many TRBJ1-5 TRBD1 TRBV10-3 TGTGCCATCAGGCGACAGGGGGTTGACAATCAGCCCCAGCATTTT CAIRRQGVDNQPQHF
. TRBJ1-1 TRBD1 TRBV10-3 TGTGCCATCAGTGAGTCGGGGACAGGGTTTGCTTTCTTT CAISESGTGFAFF